This T cell receptor (beta chain) was retrieved from a study of blood T cell repertoires in COVID-19. The wider study: The samples span acute and convalescent COVID-19 from the United States, Italy and Spain.

Source study methods: Researchers report that nucleated cell counts were estimated from reference gene primer amplification. The data were produced by immunoSEQ multiplex PCR, yet TCRdb's version contains in-frame clones alone and is incomplete. V, J and clone size are taken as reported in that table, and D and trimming were inferred from the DNA itself. The table records more than 100,000 clones, roughly 90% of them present only once. V shed 2 bases and J shed 4 bases, with 6 bases lying between them. Germline V gene lookup returns CDR1 KGHDR and CDR2 SFDVKD. The CDR3 has 13 residues. The sequence came from a human donor in a cohort sampled during active COVID-19. The rearrangement uses TRBV24-1 and TRBJ2-3; D not certain. The sequenced material came from peripheral blood. DNA for the CDR3: TGTGCCACCAGTGATTCGTCGGCAGATACGCAGTATTTT. Protein product: CATSDSSADTQYF.